This T cell receptor beta chain was captured by sequencing in a study of OX40 agonist ivuxolimab in advanced cancers. Study context: While on treatment, patients had intravenous ivuxolimab at 0.01 to 10 mg/kg every 2 weeks. Prior therapy, whether anti-PD-1, anti-PD-L1 or anti-CTLA-4, was allowed, and approximately 40% had some. General observations from the study: No antigen was identified for the clonally expanded peripheral T cells.

Method: immunoSEQ multiplex PCR; TCRdb's copy keeps in-frame clones and lacks some. The repertoire holds about 64,000 clones, about 86% seen once, with around 2.1% in the top ten. Germline V lookup: CDR1 MNHNS, CDR2 SASEGT. This CDR3 is 14 amino acids long. The V end lost 3 bases, the J end lost 6 bases, and 14 bases lay between the germline ends. A word on this clone: Antigen unknown.

The sample here was CD4+ or CD8+ T cells sorted from blood, taken in a trial of the OX40 agonist ivuxolimab. This clonotype was sampled from an adult with an advanced solid tumor such as melanoma, head and neck, liver or kidney cancer. This chain links TRBV6-1 with TRBJ1-2; D is uncertain. DNA for the CDR3: TGTGCCAGCAGTGATATCTCAGTAGTGGATGGCTACACCTTC. It translates to CASSDISVVDGYTF.